The 9 T cell receptor beta chains below were found in one sample sequenced in a study of post-analysis software for immune sequencing data (dated by TCRdb to about 2015). Study-wide conclusions, independent of this receptor: Patients showed significantly higher frequencies than controls for five TRBV segments, among them TRBV5-6, TRBV5-1 and TRBV20-1.

No antigen has been assigned to these receptors. Library method: PCR. Sequencer: Illumina HiSeq 2500. Unique molecular identifiers were incorporated into TCR beta cDNA libraries to reduce PCR and sequencing biases. TCRdb reprocessed the public reads (quality trimming at Q25 with fastp, clone calling with MiXCR) and kept in-frame beta chains. Each entry is one CDR3 protein sequence, shown with its most common DNA and genes. In all, the sample holds about 460,000 distinct CDR3 sequences, and 40% to 55% of those were seen once. Of the sample, about 12% falls within the top ten clones. Sequencing was done on a sample of blood. All receptors derive from a girl aged 10 to 17 with multiple sclerosis.

CDR3 sequence reads: CSAREGQGRTEAFF. The CDR3 DNA sequence: TGCAGTGCTAGAGAGGGACAGGGAAGGACTGAAGCTTTCTTT. This chain joins TRBV20-1 and TRBJ1-1; 9 positions match TRBD1. The length of the CDR3 is 14 residues. Germline V gives CDR1 DFQATT, CDR2 SNEGSKA (reference sequence). Trimming took 0 bases from V and 5 from J; bases not matched to a gene: 4.

This clonotype has more than one count but fewer than ten. Here the CDR3 reads CSAILYRTQIGTQYF. The CDR3 nucleotides are TGCAGTGCTATTCTCTATAGGACTCAAATCGGGACCCAGTACTTC. The rearrangement joins TRBV20-1 to TRBJ2-5, with a tentative D call TRBD2 (5 bases). Deletions cut 4 bases from V and 7 bases from J, with 22 bases between. The CDR3 totals 15 residues. Germline V gives CDR1 DFQATT, CDR2 SNEGSKA (reference sequence).

V is TRBV7-8 and J is TRBJ2-1; D possibly corresponds to TRBD1 (6 bases). The germline CDR1 and CDR2 sequences are SGHVS and FQNEAQ. The CDR3 covers 15 residues. Trimming shortened V by 1 base and J by 7 bases, and 14 bases separated the two germline ends. Written as DNA, the CDR3 is TGTGCCAGCAGCTTAGTTAGGGGGTCGAGTAATGAGCAGTTCTTC. It yields the protein CASSLVRGSSNEQFF.

The chain couples TRBV7-9 to TRBJ2-7, with D uncertain. V was clipped by 5 bases and J by 3 bases, with 14 bases between them. From germline, CDR1 is SEHNR and CDR2 FQNEAQ (reference sequence). The CDR3 consists of 14 residues. CDR3 sequence reads: CASSPHLTYYEQYF. CDR3 coding DNA: TGTGCCAGCAGCCCGCACCTGACATACTACGAGCAGTACTTC.

This CDR3 reads CAISESRADPGQETQYF. CDR3 DNA: TGTGCCATCAGTGAGTCGAGGGCCGATCCGGGCCAAGAGACCCAGTACTTC. The chain has TRBV10-3 and TRBJ2-5, with D perhaps TRBD2 (5 bases). The V end was cut by 0 bases, the J end by 1 base, with 15 bases between. Germline-derived CDR1 and CDR2 are ENHRY and SYGVKD. This CDR3 has 17 residues.

This clonotype was recorded a few times. The chain carries TRBV7-3 and TRBJ2-7; D tentatively fits TRBD1 or TRBD2 (5 bases each). Germline V gene lookup returns CDR1 SGHTA and CDR2 FQGTGA. Trimming pared 2 bases from V and 3 bases from J, leaving 11 bases between. This CDR3 has 14 residues. CDR3 residues: CASSLGAGLYEQYF. CDR3 bases: TGTGCCAGCAGCTTAGGGGCGGGTCTCTACGAGCAGTACTTC.

This chain uses TRBV4-2 with TRBJ2-2, with 13 nucleotides matching TRBD2. This CDR3 spans 17 amino acids. J was trimmed by 4 bases and V by 4 bases; bases with no gene match: 6. The V gene's germline CDR1 is LGHNA and CDR2 YNFKEQ. CDR3 region: CASSPRTSGGFTGELFF. The CDR3 nucleotides read TGTGCCAGCAGCCCTAGGACTAGCGGGGGATTCACCGGGGAGCTGTTTTTT.

The CDR3 loop reads CASGKGPSGNEQFF. As DNA, the CDR3 is TGTGCCAGCGGAAAGGGCCCATCTGGGAATGAGCAGTTCTTC. This rearrangement joins TRBV2 to TRBJ2-1; D is ambiguous. The CDR3 has 14 amino acids. The V end lost 8 bases, the J end lost 7 bases, and 18 bases lay between the germline ends. CDR1 and CDR2 from the germline V gene are SNHLY and FYNNEI. The full variable domain, rest sourced from reference TRBV2 and TRBJ2-1, is EPEVTQTPSHQVTQMGQEVILRCVPISNHLYFYWYRQILGQKVEFLVSFYNNEISEKSEIFDDQFSVERPDGSNFTLKIRSTKLEDSAMYFCASGKGPSGNEQFFGPGTRLTVL.

The gene calls are TRBV7-9 and TRBJ2-3, with 8 bases aligning to TRBD1. J gave up 6 bases and V 3 bases, and 5 bases lay outside the gene matches. Germline V gene data show CDR1 as SEHNR and CDR2 as FQNEAQ (reference sequence). The CDR3 loop spans 14 amino acids. The DNA of the CDR3 is TGTGCCAGCAGCTTCAGGACAGGGCGCGATACGCAGTATTTT. It encodes CASSFRTGRDTQYF.